This T cell receptor (beta chain) was captured by sequencing in a study of post-analysis software for immune sequencing data. Regarding the study as a whole: Patients had higher frequencies than controls of roughly five TRBV segments, including TRBV5-6, TRBV5-1 and TRBV20-1.

CDR1 and CDR2 from the germline V gene are ENHRY and SYGVKD. The CDR3 sequence is 13 residues long. Incorporated into the TCR beta cDNA libraries were unique molecular identifiers, which served to reduce PCR and sequencing biases. A single record per CDR3 protein comes from TCRdb applying MiXCR to the PCR reads. The sample has fewer than 850,000 distinct CDR3 sequences, just under 30% seen once. Regarding this clonotype: Its antigen is not identified. The junction departs from germline at one end; a sequencing error may be responsible.

The chain links TRBV10-3 to TRBJ1-6; TRBD1 matches at 10 bases. The sequenced material came from blood. The origin of this receptor is a girl aged 5-17 years with multiple sclerosis. CDR3 bases: TGTGCCACAGAGGGACAGGGGAATTCACCCCCCCACTTT. Protein sequence: CATEGQGNSPPHF.